This T cell receptor (beta chain) was sequenced in a study of Graves' ophthalmopathy and Graves' hyperthyroidism. The germline V and J ends were trimmed by 1 base and 8 bases, with 14 bases remaining between them. This CDR3 spans 14 amino acids. The authors enrolled newly diagnosed hyperthyroidism patients aged 18 to 65 with under 2 months' duration. This clonotype was counted at least ten times. Beta-chain TCR CDR3 regions were amplified from RNA transcripts. After a first-round RT-PCR with HTBI primers, a second-round multiplex PCR was run. One entry per CDR3 protein results from TCRdb running MiXCR on the multiplex PCR reads. This table holds about 590,000 distinct CDR3 sequences, approximately 35% found once.

This chain joins TRBV12-3 or TRBV12-4 and TRBJ1-1; D is uncertain. This TCR derives from an adult man with Graves' hyperthyroidism. The sample consisted of peripheral blood or thyroid tissue (not recorded which). This CDR3 reads CASSLVRQRLEAFF. DNA for the CDR3: TGTGCCAGCAGTTTAGTCAGGCAACGATTAGAAGCTTTCTTT.